Sequencing of this T cell receptor (beta chain) was carried out in a study of CD8+ T cells in alopecia areata. The wider study: Treatment comprised oral tofacitinib, 5 to 10 mg twice daily, in treated patients.

This clone was detected a few times. The V gene's germline CDR1 is SGHVS and CDR2 FQNEAQ. CDR3 length equals 13 residues. V was shortened by 5 bases and J by 0 bases, with 8 bases between the two germline ends. RNA extraction was followed by reverse transcription into cDNA, which acted as the sequencing template. Sequencing was performed with immunoSEQ multiplex PCR; in TCRdb, only in-frame clones are kept and a portion is missing. The repertoire holds about 130,000 clones, with 49% as singletons. The sample was CD8+ T cells sorted from blood, taken at week 0. This clonotype originated in a human donor with alopecia areata. J is TRBJ2-7 and V is TRBV7-8, with a possible D match to TRBD1 (6 bases). The CDR3 protein is CASSRDNSYEQYF. The CDR3 region has the DNA TGTGCCAGCAGCCGGGACAACTCCTACGAGCAGTACTTC.